A single sample is the source of the 24 T cell receptor beta chains below, sequenced in a study of identical twins. TCRdb reanalysed the 5' RACE reads using MiXCR and keeps one entry per CDR3 protein. There are about 890,000 distinct CDR3 sequences in the sample; 12% occur only once, and about 1.5% lies in the top ten. The sample was also reused in another study, on yellow fever vaccine responses in identical twins.

The specimen was PBMCs. These receptors were taken from a woman between 18 and 29 years old in good health.

This clonotype was observed at least ten times. V gene TRBV12-3 or TRBV12-4 combines with J gene TRBJ1-1; the D is unclear. The CDR3 loop spans 16 amino acids. The V and J ends lost 7 bases and 0 bases respectively, with 18 bases between them. The CDR3 DNA follows: TGTGCCAGCACAGACCCAGATAATCAACTGAACACTGAAGCTTTCTTT. Its translation is CASTDPDNQLNTEAFF.

There are a few counts of this clonotype. The rearrangement links TRBV11-1 to TRBJ2-1, with 9 bases matching TRBD2. Per the germline V gene, CDR1 is SGHAT and CDR2 is FQDESV (reference sequence). The CDR3 has 18 amino acids. V was clipped by 3 bases and J by 0 bases; unmatched bases: 9. The CDR3 loop is CASSFDRLAASSYNEQFF. The CDR3, as DNA: TGTGCCAGCAGCTTTGATCGACTAGCGGCGAGCTCCTACAATGAGCAGTTCTTC.

The CDR3 DNA is TGCGCCAGCCCCAAAGGGGTGAACTACAATGAGCAGTTCTTC. This sequence encodes CASPKGVNYNEQFF. The V gene is TRBV5-1, the J gene TRBJ2-1, with a tentative D call TRBD1 (5 bases). V lost 7 bases to trimming and J lost 3 bases, with 14 bases between them. Germline V lookup: CDR1 SGHRS, CDR2 YFSETQ. The CDR3 is 14 residues long.

V and J are TRBV6-1 and TRBJ2-7, with 9 bases that match TRBD1. Germline V lookup: CDR1 MNHNS, CDR2 SASEGT. This CDR3 comprises 12 residues. V gave up 11 bases and J gave up 2 bases; unmatched junction bases: 4. As DNA, the CDR3 is TGTGCCGGGGGGACAGGGCCCTACGAGCAGTACGTC. Residues: CAGGTGPYEQYV.

This clonotype was seen ten or more times. The V and J genes are TRBV12-3 or TRBV12-4 and TRBJ1-2; D not resolved. The CDR3 extends over 12 amino acids. The V and J ends lost 4 bases and 4 bases respectively, with 7 bases between them. DNA for the CDR3: TGTGCCAGCAGTTCGGACGGCTATGGCTACACCTTC. Its protein is CASSSDGYGYTF.

In this sample, this clonotype turned up once. The V gene is TRBV18, the J gene TRBJ2-7; D is tentatively TRBD1 or TRBD2 (5 bases each). Looked up from germline, CDR1 is KGHSH and CDR2 is LQKENI. The CDR3 has 15 amino acids. Trimming took 4 bases from V and 7 from J, leaving 20 bases between them. The CDR3 coding sequence is TGTGCCAGCTCACTTGGAACAGACCCCTGGGGGGAGCAGTACTTC. This gives the protein CASSLGTDPWGEQYF.

This clonotype was picked up many times. The gene calls are TRBV29-1 and TRBJ2-1; D is unclear. Trimming removed 1 base from V and 6 bases from J, with 7 bases in between. The CDR3 has 12 amino acids. CDR1 and CDR2 from the germline V gene are SQVTM and ANQGSEA. For the CDR3, the DNA is TGCAGCGTTGAAGTAGTATTCAATGAGCAGTTCTTC. This sequence encodes CSVEVVFNEQFF.

The rearrangement links TRBV7-6 to TRBJ2-7; D is possibly TRBD1 (5 bases). Germline loops: CDR1 SGHVS, CDR2 FNYEAQ. This CDR3 has 15 residues. Trimming left V 3 bases short and J 2 bases short, with 14 bases between. The CDR3 loop reads CASSFGQGPPYEQYF. The DNA of the CDR3 is TGTGCCAGCAGCTTTGGGCAGGGCCCTCCCTACGAGCAGTACTTC.

The rearrangement uses TRBV28 and TRBJ2-3; D unclear. The germline V gene encodes CDR1 MDHEN and CDR2 SYDVKM. V lost 4 bases to trimming and J lost 2 bases, with 13 bases between them. The CDR3 covers 15 residues. The chain's CDR3 is CASSSRWSTTDTQYF. For the CDR3, the DNA is TGTGCCAGCAGTTCCCGGTGGAGCACCACAGATACGCAGTATTTT.

At least ten counts were recorded for this clonotype. The V and J genes are TRBV12-3 or TRBV12-4 and TRBJ2-5, with D perhaps matching TRBD2 (5 bases). V gave up 6 bases and J gave up 5 bases, with 19 bases separating them. The CDR3 runs to 15 residues. CDR3 region: CASSHFSRRMETQYF. The CDR3 DNA follows: TGTGCCAGCAGCCATTTTTCCAGGAGGATGGAGACCCAGTACTTC.

This chain links TRBV5-6 with TRBJ2-7; 7 nucleotides line up with TRBD2. J gave up 1 base and V 1 base, and 5 bases lay outside the gene matches. The CDR3 runs to 15 residues. CDR1 SGHDT and CDR2 YYEEEE come from the germline V gene. This CDR3 reads CASSLILASSYEQYF. CDR3 in DNA: TGTGCCAGCAGCTTGATACTAGCGAGTTCCTACGAGCAGTACTTC. Full variable domain (rest looked up from reference TRBV5-6 and TRBJ2-7): DAGVTQSPTHLIKTRGQQVTLRCSPKSGHDTVSWYQQALGQGPQFIFQYYEEEERQRGNFPDRFSGHQFPNYSSELNVNALLLGDSALYLCASSLILASSYEQYFGPGTRLTVT.

The DNA of the CDR3 is TGCGCCAGCAGCTACACTCAGACAGGGCTGGGTGGTCCTGAGCAGTTCTTC. Encoded protein: CASSYTQTGLGGPEQFF. The chain has TRBV4-1 and TRBJ2-1; 7 nucleotides match TRBD1. This CDR3 region has 17 residues. Germline trimming cut 5 bases from V and 9 bases from J; bases unmatched to any gene: 19. The germline CDR1 and CDR2 sequences are MGHRA and YSYEKL.

This sequence joins TRBV20-1 and TRBJ2-7; 7 bases fit TRBD2. The germline gives CDR1 DFQATT, CDR2 SNEGSKA (reference sequence). The CDR3 spans 14 residues. Germline trimming cut 6 bases from V and 4 bases from J; bases unmatched to any gene: 12. DNA for the CDR3: TGCAGTGCCACTCCCGGGACTACCTTATACGAGCAGTACTTC. Translating it yields CSATPGTTLYEQYF.

The V gene is TRBV10-3, the J gene TRBJ2-1; TRBD1 matches 11 bases. J was trimmed by 5 bases and V by 4 bases; bases with no gene match: 7. This CDR3 is 16 amino acids long. Germline loops: CDR1 ENHRY, CDR2 SYGVKD. CDR3 amino acids: CAISGQDRGRNNEQFF. DNA of the CDR3: TGTGCCATCAGTGGGCAGGACAGGGGGCGCAACAATGAGCAGTTCTTC.

The chain recombines TRBV20-1 with TRBJ2-4, with a tentative D call TRBD1 (5 bases). Per the germline V gene, CDR1 is DFQATT and CDR2 is SNEGSKA (reference sequence). V was trimmed by 2 bases and J by 6 bases, leaving 14 bases between them. This CDR3 contains 14 residues. CDR3 amino acids: CSARFSGLPNIQYF. CDR3 in DNA: TGCAGTGCTAGATTCTCAGGGTTGCCAAACATTCAGTACTTC.

This clonotype was counted ten times or more. The V gene is TRBV7-8, the J gene TRBJ2-2; no clear D. Germline V gene lookup returns CDR1 SGHVS and CDR2 FQNEAQ. Trimming pared 5 bases from V and 8 bases from J, leaving 9 bases between. This CDR3 is built from 12 residues. CDR3 region: CASSPVSGELFF. The CDR3 DNA is TGTGCCAGCAGCCCCGTTTCTGGGGAGCTGTTTTTT. The entire variable domain, with the rest obtained from reference TRBV7-8 and TRBJ2-2, is as follows: GAGVSQSPRYKVAKRGQDVALRCDPISGHVSLFWYQQALGQGPEFLTYFQNEAQLDKSGLPSDRFFAERPEGSVSTLKIQRTQQEDSAVYLCASSPVSGELFFGEGSRLTVL.

This clonotype was seen a handful of times. The rearrangement links TRBV12-3 or TRBV12-4 to TRBJ2-1, with 11 positions matching TRBD2. V gave up 8 bases and J gave up 1 base; unmatched junction bases: 7. This CDR3 has 16 residues. CDR3 DNA: TGTGCCAGCTGTAACCGACTAGCGGGATCCTACAATGAGCAGTTCTTC. Protein sequence: CASCNRLAGSYNEQFF.

The chain recombines TRBV9 with TRBJ1-5; D call uncertain. The V and J ends lost 4 bases and 3 bases respectively, with 11 bases between them. Germline V gene data show CDR1 as SGDLS and CDR2 as YYNGEE. The CDR3 is made up of 14 amino acids. DNA for the CDR3: TGTGCCAGCAGCCCCGGACTGCCCAATCAGCCCCAGCATTTT. Protein product: CASSPGLPNQPQHF.

This clonotype came up a few times. The rearrangement joins TRBV7-6 to TRBJ2-3; D might be TRBD2 (7 bases). Germline values: CDR1 SGHVS, CDR2 FNYEAQ. This CDR3 has 14 residues. Trimming shortened V by 7 bases and J by 6 bases, and 17 bases separated the two germline ends. The CDR3 sequence is CASTPDGGLDTQYF. Written as DNA, the CDR3 is TGTGCCAGCACCCCAGACGGGGGGCTGGATACGCAGTATTTT.

This clonotype has a handful of counts. CDR3 in amino acids: CASSQAGAGNQPQHF. The CDR3 DNA is TGCGCCAGCAGCCAAGCGGGGGCGGGCAATCAGCCCCAGCATTTT. The V call is TRBV4-1, the J call TRBJ1-5; a weak D match, TRBD1 (6 bases). In germline, CDR1 is MGHRA, CDR2 YSYEKL. Trimming took 1 base from V and 2 from J, leaving 9 bases between them. This CDR3 has 15 amino acids.

The gene calls are TRBV20-1 and TRBJ2-7; a weak D match, TRBD1 (5 bases). The germline gives CDR1 DFQATT, CDR2 SNEGSKA (reference sequence). The V gene lost 0 bases and the J gene lost 0 bases, with 9 bases spanning the gap. This CDR3 has 14 residues. The CDR3 region is CSARDVGHSYEQYF. The CDR3 DNA reads TGCAGTGCTAGAGATGTCGGACACTCCTACGAGCAGTACTTC.

In its sample, this clonotype was seen many times. This chain links TRBV5-5 with TRBJ2-3, with D possibly matching TRBD2 (6 bases). V lost 2 bases to trimming and J lost 1 base, with 14 bases between them. This CDR3 region has 16 residues. Germline V lookup: CDR1 SGHKS, CDR2 YYEKEE (reference sequence). This chain's CDR3 is CASSLGGTGGTDTQYF. DNA of the CDR3: TGTGCCAGCAGCTTAGGCGGGACGGGGGGCACAGATACGCAGTATTTT.

The table lists this clonotype with a few counts. CDR3 bases: TGTGCCACCAGTGACACAGGCAGGGGGGACGAGCAGTACTTC. It codes for CATSDTGRGDEQYF. The chain joins TRBV24-1 to TRBJ2-7, with D tentatively TRBD1 (7 bases). The CDR3 consists of 14 residues. Per the germline V gene, CDR1 is KGHDR and CDR2 is SFDVKD. The germline V and J ends were trimmed by 4 bases and 5 bases, with 14 bases remaining between them.

This clonotype was counted a few times. The gene calls are TRBV5-1 and TRBJ2-3; 9 bases are shared with TRBD2. Trimming cost V 4 bases and J 1 base; bases outside gene matches: 7. Germline loops: CDR1 SGHRS, CDR2 YFSETQ. The CDR3 is 16 amino acids. In DNA form, the CDR3 reads TGCGCCAGCAGCCCGGATTCTAGCGGGGGCACAGATACGCAGTATTTT. Encoded protein: CASSPDSSGGTDTQYF.